The source of this T cell receptor beta chain is a study of Tregs in tolerant kidney transplant recipients. The V gene end was trimmed by 4 bases and the J gene end by 2 bases; junction bases not matched to a gene: 9. CDR1 and CDR2 from the germline V gene are LGHNA and YNFKEQ. CDR3 length equals 16 residues. Assay: immunoSEQ multiplex PCR; the TCRdb copy retains only in-frame clones and omits some. The sample consists of tens of thousands of clones, about 92% of them appearing once. The source material was CD8+ T cells from blood. The gene calls are TRBV4-2 and TRBJ2-7; 9 bases map to TRBD1. The TCR sequence derives from a human donor in good health. In DNA, the CDR3 is TGTGCCAGCAGCCTAAACAGGGACAGGGAGCCCTACGAGCAGTACTTC. It is translated as CASSLNRDREPYEQYF.